A selection of T cell receptor beta chains follows, all from one sample in a study of naive and memory T cell subsets. TCRdb reanalysed the 5' RACE reads using MiXCR and keeps one entry per CDR3 protein. The sample lists roughly 48,000 distinct CDR3 sequences; 4.7% were seen once. The source is a female donor in good health. The CDR3 runs from the conserved cysteine through the conserved F or W. The order of the fields is V gene, J gene, clone size, CDR3 length, D gene, CDR3 protein, CDR3 DNA. The D gene is left open where the match is weak. The size of a clone is reported for some rows only, either as once, few or many, or as a class for expanded clones.

TRBV7-6	TRBJ1-5	many	17	-	CASSLNPPSISNQPQHF	TGTGCCAGCAGCTTAAATCCCCCATCCATTAGCAATCAGCCCCAGCATTTT
TRBV2	TRBJ2-6	few	15	-	CATRRGLVGANVLTF	TGTGCCACTCGGAGGGGGCTAGTTGGGGCCAACGTCCTGACTTTC
TRBV18	TRBJ2-1	many	16	TRBD2	CASSRGLAGEGREQFF	TGTGCCAGCTCACGGGGACTAGCGGGAGAAGGACGTGAGCAGTTCTTC
TRBV28	TRBJ2-2	many	12	-	CASSLSTGELFF	TGTGCCAGCAGTTTATCCACCGGGGAGCTGTTTTTT
TRBV9	TRBJ2-1	many	15	TRBD1	CASSVGYRGLGEQFF	TGTGCCAGCAGCGTAGGATACAGGGGGCTCGGTGAGCAGTTCTTC
TRBV12-3/TRBV12-4	TRBJ2-7	many	14	TRBD2	CASQLAGGLYEQYF	TGTGCCAGCCAACTAGCGGGAGGGCTCTACGAGCAGTACTTC
TRBV12-3/TRBV12-4	TRBJ2-7	many	14	-	CASSLGAGSYEQYF	TGTGCCAGCAGTTTAGGGGCAGGCTCCTACGAGCAGTACTTC
TRBV28	TRBJ1-5	many	14	-	CASRPRGVTQPQHF	TGTGCCAGCAGGCCACGCGGGGTTACTCAGCCCCAGCATTTT
TRBV29-1	TRBJ2-7	many	13	TRBD1	CSASDRVLYEQYF	TGCAGCGCCTCGGACAGGGTCCTCTACGAGCAGTACTTC
TRBV5-1	TRBJ2-7	many	15	TRBD2	CASSIGTSGTYEQYF	TGCGCCAGCAGCATCGGGACTAGCGGGACCTACGAGCAGTACTTC
TRBV5-6	TRBJ2-2	few	15	-	CASSLSTDNTGELFF	TGTGCCAGCAGCTTATCGACAGATAACACCGGGGAGCTGTTTTTT
TRBV6-5	TRBJ2-1	few	15	TRBD1	CASRGGTGKYNEQFF	TGTGCCAGCAGGGGGGGGACAGGGAAATACAATGAGCAGTTCTTC
TRBV29-1	TRBJ1-5	many	12	-	CSVRAGDQPQHF	TGCAGCGTGCGCGCGGGGGATCAGCCCCAGCATTTT
TRBV19	TRBJ2-2	-	17	-	CASWGLGEASDTGELFF	TGTGCCAGTTGGGGTCTGGGTGAGGCCTCGGACACCGGGGAGCTGTTTTTT
TRBV29-1	TRBJ2-3	many	16	TRBD2	CSVTGLAGGRPDTQYF	TGCAGCGTTACCGGACTAGCGGGAGGGCGTCCAGATACGCAGTATTTT
TRBV5-4	TRBJ2-1	many	16	-	CASSLVRGTVYNEQFF	TGTGCCAGCAGCTTGGTCCGGGGGACGGTCTACAATGAGCAGTTCTTC
TRBV5-1	TRBJ1-4	few	14	-	CASSKRDINEKLFF	TGCGCCAGCAGCAAAAGGGACATTAATGAAAAACTGTTTTTT
TRBV6-5	TRBJ1-1	many	12	-	CASSYDQGKAFF	TGTGCCAGCAGTTACGATCAGGGTAAAGCTTTCTTT
TRBV24-1	TRBJ2-1	many	13	-	CATSLESYNEQFF	TGTGCCACCAGTTTGGAGAGTTACAATGAGCAGTTCTTC
TRBV6-6	TRBJ2-7	many	14	-	CASSYSTPSYEQYF	TGTGCCAGCAGTTACTCCACACCCTCCTACGAGCAGTACTTC
TRBV29-1	TRBJ2-2	few	16	TRBD2	CGAGLAGGRSTGELFF	TGCGGGGCGGGACTAGCGGGAGGAAGAAGCACCGGGGAGCTGTTTTTT
TRBV6-5	TRBJ2-3	many	17	-	CASSYSKGRSNTDTQYF	TGTGCCAGCAGTTACTCGAAAGGGCGATCTAACACAGATACGCAGTATTTT
TRBV28	TRBJ2-7	few	18	-	CASSLRLFFAGVKGEQYF	TGTGCCAGCAGTTTACGGCTGTTCTTTGCCGGGGTAAAGGGCGAGCAGTACTTC
TRBV27	TRBJ2-5	many	16	-	CASSLGAGAGQETQYF	TGTGCCAGCAGTTTGGGGGCGGGAGCGGGACAAGAGACCCAGTACTTC
TRBV5-6	TRBJ1-3	-	17	-	CASSWGGGGVSGNTIYF	TGTGCCAGCAGCTGGGGGGGCGGGGGCGTCTCTGGAAACACCATATATTTT
TRBV6-5	TRBJ1-2	many	13	-	CASSESFVYGYTF	TGTGCCAGCAGCGAAAGCTTCGTCTATGGCTACACCTTC
TRBV18	TRBJ2-7	many	17	TRBD1	CASSPTGQGAIGGEQYF	TGTGCCAGCTCACCTACGGGGCAGGGGGCGATCGGAGGCGAGCAGTACTTC
TRBV5-1	TRBJ2-2	many	14	-	CASSQGDSTGELFF	TGCGCCAGCAGTCAGGGAGATAGCACCGGGGAGCTGTTTTTT
TRBV28	TRBJ2-4	many	16	-	CASLPRTAGAKNIQYF	TGTGCCAGCCTCCCTCGGACGGCCGGAGCCAAAAACATTCAGTACTTC
TRBV12-3/TRBV12-4	TRBJ1-2	-	20	TRBD1	CASSLAPWDRGPPWAGGDNF	TGTGCCAGCAGTTTAGCCCCCTGGGACAGGGGGCCACCCTGGGCAGGAGGCGACAACTTC
TRBV28	TRBJ2-3	many	16	TRBD2	CASSPLAAQRTDTQYF	TGTGCCAGCAGTCCGCTAGCGGCCCAACGCACAGATACGCAGTATTTT